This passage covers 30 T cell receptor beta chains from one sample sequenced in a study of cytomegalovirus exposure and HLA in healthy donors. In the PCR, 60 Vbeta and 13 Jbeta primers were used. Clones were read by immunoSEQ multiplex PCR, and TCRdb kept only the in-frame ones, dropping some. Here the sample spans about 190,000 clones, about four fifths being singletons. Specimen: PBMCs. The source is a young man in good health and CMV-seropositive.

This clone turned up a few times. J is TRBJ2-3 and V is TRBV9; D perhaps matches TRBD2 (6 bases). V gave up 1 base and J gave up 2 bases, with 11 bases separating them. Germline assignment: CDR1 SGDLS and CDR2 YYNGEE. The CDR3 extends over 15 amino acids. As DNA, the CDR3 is TGTGCCAGCAGCGTAAGTGCGGGGCTCACAGATACGCAGTATTTT. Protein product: CASSVSAGLTDTQYF.

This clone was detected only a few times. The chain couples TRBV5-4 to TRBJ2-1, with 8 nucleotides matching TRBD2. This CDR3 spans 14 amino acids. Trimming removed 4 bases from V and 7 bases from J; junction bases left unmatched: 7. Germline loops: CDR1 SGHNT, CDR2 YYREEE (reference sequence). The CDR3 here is CASSREGMVNEQFF. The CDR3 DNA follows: TGTGCCAGCAGCCGGGAGGGGATGGTGAATGAGCAGTTCTTC.

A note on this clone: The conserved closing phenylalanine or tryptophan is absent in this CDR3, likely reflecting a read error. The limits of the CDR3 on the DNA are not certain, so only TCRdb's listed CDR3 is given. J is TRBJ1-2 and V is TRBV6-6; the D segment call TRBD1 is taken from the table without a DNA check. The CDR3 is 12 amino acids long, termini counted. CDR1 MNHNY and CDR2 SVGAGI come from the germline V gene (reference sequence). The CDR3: CASNTPGTAKII.

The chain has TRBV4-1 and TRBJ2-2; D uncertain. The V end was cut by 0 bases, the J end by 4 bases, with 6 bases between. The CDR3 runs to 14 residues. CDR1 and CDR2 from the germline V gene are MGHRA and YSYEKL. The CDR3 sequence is CASSQELFTGELFF. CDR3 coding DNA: TGCGCCAGCAGCCAAGAACTCTTCACCGGGGAGCTGTTTTTT.

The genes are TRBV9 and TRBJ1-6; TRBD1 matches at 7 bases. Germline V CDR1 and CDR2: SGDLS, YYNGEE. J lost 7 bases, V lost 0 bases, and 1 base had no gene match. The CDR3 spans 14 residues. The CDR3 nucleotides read TGTGCCAGCAGCGTAGAGGGGGCAAATTCACCCCTCCACTTT. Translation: CASSVEGANSPLHF.

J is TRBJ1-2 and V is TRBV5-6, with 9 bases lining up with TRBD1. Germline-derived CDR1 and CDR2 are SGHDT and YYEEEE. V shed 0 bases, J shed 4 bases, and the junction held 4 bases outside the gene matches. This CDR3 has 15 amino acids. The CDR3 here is CASSLGTGAFYGYTF. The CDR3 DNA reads TGTGCCAGCAGCTTGGGGACAGGGGCTTTCTATGGCTACACCTTC.

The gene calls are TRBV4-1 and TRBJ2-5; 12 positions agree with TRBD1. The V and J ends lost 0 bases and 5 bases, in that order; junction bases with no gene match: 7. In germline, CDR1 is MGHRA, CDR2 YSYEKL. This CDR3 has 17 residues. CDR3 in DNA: TGCGCCAGCAGCCAAGATAGAGGGACAGGGGGCATTGAGACCCAGTACTTC. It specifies CASSQDRGTGGIETQYF.

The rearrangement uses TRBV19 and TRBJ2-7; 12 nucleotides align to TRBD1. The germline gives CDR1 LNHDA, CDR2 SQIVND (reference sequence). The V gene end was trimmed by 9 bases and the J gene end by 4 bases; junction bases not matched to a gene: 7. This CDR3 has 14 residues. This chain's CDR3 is CASDPGQGAYEQYF. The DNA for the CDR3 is TGTGCCAGCGATCCGGGACAGGGGGCTTACGAGCAGTACTTC.

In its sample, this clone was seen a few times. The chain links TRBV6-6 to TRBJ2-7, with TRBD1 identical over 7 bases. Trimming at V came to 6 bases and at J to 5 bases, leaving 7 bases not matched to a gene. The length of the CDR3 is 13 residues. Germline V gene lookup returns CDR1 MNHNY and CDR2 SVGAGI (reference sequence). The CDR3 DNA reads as TGTGCCAGCAGCCTTCGCAGGGGGAACGAGCAGTACTTC. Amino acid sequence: CASSLRRGNEQYF.

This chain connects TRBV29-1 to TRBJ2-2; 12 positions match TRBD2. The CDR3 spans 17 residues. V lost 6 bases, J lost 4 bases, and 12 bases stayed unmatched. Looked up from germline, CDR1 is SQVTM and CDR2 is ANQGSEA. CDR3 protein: CSVRLAGATGSTGELFF. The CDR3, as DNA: TGCAGCGTCAGACTAGCGGGGGCCACCGGATCCACCGGGGAGCTGTTTTTT.

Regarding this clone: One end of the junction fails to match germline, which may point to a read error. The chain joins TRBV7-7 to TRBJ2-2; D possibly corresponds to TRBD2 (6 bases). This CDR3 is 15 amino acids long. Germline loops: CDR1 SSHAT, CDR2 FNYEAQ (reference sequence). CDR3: CASSLGTSGTGELFF. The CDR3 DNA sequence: TGTGCTAGCAGCCTCGGGACTTCTGGCACCGGGGAGCTGTTTTTT.

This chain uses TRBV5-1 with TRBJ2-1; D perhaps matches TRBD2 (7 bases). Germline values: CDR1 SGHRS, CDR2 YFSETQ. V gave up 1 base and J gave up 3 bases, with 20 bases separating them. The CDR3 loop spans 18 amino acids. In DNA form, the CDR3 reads TGCGCCAGCAGCTTGTTGGGGGGGGCGCGAATTGGCTACAATGAGCAGTTCTTC. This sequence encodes CASSLLGGARIGYNEQFF. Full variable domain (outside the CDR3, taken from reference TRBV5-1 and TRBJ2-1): KAGVTQTPRYLIKTRGQQVTLSCSPISGHRSVSWYQQTPGQGLQFLFEYFSETQRNKGNFPGRFSGRQFSNSRSEMNVSTLELGDSALYLCASSLLGGARIGYNEQFFGPGTRLTVL.

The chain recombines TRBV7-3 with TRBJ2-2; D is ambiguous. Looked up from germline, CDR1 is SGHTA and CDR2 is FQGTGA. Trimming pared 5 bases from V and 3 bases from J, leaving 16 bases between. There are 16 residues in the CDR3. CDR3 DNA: TGTGCCAGCAGCCCCGCCTTGACACCCCACACCGGGGAGCTGTTTTTT. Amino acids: CASSPALTPHTGELFF. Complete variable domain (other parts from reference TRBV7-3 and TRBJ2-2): GAGVSQTPSNKVTEKGKYVELRCDPISGHTALYWYRQSLGQGPEFLIYFQGTGAADDSGLPNDRFFAVRPEGSVSTLKIQRTERGDSAVYLCASSPALTPHTGELFFGEGSRLTVL.

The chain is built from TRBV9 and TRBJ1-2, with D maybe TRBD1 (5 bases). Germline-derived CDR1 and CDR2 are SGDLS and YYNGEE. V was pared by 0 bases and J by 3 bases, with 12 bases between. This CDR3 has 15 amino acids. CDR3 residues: CASSVGEGAYYGYTF. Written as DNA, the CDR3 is TGTGCCAGCAGCGTAGGGGAAGGGGCCTACTATGGCTACACCTTC.

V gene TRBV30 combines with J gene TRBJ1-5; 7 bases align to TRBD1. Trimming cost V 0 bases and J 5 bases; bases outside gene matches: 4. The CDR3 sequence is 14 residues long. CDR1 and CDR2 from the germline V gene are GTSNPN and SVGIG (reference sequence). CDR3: CAWSVGTAYQPQHF. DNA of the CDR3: TGTGCCTGGAGTGTGGGGACAGCTTATCAGCCCCAGCATTTT.

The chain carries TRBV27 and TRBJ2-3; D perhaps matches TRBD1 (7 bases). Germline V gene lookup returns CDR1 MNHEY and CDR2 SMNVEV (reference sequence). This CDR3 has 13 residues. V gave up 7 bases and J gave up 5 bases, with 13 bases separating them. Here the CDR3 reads CASKEGAGDTQYF. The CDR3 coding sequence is TGTGCCAGCAAGGAGGGGGCAGGAGATACGCAGTATTTT.

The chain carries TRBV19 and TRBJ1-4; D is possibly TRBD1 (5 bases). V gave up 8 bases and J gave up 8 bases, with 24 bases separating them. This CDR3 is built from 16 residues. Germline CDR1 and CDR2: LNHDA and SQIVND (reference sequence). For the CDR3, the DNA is TGTGCCAGTCGAGTATTCGGTCAGGGTGGCGAGGAAAAACTGTTTTTT. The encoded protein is CASRVFGQGGEEKLFF.

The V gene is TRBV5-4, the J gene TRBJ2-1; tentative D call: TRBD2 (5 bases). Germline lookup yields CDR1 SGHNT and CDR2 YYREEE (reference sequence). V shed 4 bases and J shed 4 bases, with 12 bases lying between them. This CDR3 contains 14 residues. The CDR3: CASSPKTKYNEQFF. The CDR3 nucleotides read TGTGCCAGCAGCCCTAAGACTAAGTACAATGAGCAGTTCTTC.

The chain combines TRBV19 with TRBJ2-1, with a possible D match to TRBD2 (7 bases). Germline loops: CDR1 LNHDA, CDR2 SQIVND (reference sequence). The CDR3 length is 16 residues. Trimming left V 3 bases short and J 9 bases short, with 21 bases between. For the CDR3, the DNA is TGTGCCAGTAGTATCATCTTTGGGGCGGGGGCGGGTGAGCAGTTCTTC. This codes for CASSIIFGAGAGEQFF.

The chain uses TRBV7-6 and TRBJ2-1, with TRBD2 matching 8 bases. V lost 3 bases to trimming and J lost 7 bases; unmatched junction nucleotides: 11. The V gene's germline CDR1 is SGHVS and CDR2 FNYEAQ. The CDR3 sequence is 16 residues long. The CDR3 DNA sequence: TGTGCCAGCAGCTTCCGACTAGCGCTACTGGGGAATGAGCAGTTCTTC. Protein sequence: CASSFRLALLGNEQFF.

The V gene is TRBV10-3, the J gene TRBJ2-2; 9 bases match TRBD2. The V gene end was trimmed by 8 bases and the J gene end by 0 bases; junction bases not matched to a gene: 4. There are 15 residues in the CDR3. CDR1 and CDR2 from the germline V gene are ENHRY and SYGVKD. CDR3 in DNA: TGTGCCATCTCGCCTAGCGGGACGAACACCGGGGAGCTGTTTTTT. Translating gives CAISPSGTNTGELFF.

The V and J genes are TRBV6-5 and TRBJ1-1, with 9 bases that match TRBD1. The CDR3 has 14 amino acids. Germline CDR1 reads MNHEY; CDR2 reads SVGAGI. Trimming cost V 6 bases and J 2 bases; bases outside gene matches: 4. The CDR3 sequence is CASSWGQGNTEAFF. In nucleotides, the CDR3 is TGTGCCAGCAGCTGGGGACAGGGAAACACTGAAGCTTTCTTT.

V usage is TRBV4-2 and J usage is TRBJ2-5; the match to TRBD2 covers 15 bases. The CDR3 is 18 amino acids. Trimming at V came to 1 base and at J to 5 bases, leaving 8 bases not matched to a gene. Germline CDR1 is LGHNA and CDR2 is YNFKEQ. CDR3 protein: CASSQAGTSGRPGETQYF. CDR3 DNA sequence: TGTGCCAGCAGCCAAGCGGGGACTAGCGGGAGGCCGGGTGAGACCCAGTACTTC.

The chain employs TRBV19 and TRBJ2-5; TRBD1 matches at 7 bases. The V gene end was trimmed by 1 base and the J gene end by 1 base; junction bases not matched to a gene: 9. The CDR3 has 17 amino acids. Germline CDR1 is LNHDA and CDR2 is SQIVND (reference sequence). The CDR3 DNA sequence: TGTGCCAGTAGTATAGCCCTTCTCAACAGGGGCCAAGAGACCCAGTACTTC. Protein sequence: CASSIALLNRGQETQYF.

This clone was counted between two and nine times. CDR3 nucleotide sequence: TGTGCTAGTGGTTTGGGTGGGACAGTCTATGGCTACACCTTC. Translating it yields CASGLGGTVYGYTF. V is TRBV12-5 and J is TRBJ1-2, with 7 nucleotides matching TRBD1. This CDR3 has 14 amino acids. V gave up 1 base and J gave up 4 bases; unmatched junction bases: 3. Germline V gene sequence: CDR1 LGHNT, CDR2 FRNRAP.

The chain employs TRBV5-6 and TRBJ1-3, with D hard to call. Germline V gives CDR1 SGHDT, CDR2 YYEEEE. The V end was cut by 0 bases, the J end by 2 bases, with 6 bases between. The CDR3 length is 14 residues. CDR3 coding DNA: TGTGCCAGCAGCTTGGATGAGGCTGGAAACACCATATATTTT. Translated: CASSLDEAGNTIYF.

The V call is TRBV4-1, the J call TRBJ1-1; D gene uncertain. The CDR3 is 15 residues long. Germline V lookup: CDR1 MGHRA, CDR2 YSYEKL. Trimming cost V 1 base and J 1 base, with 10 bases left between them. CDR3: CASSQGEGGNTEAFF. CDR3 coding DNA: TGCGCCAGCAGCCAAGGAGAGGGAGGGAACACTGAAGCTTTCTTT.

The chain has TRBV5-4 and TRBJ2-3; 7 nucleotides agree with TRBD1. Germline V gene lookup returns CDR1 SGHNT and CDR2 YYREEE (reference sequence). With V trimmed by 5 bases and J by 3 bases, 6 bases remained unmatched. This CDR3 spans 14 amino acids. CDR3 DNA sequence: TGTGCCAGCAGTTTTACACAGGGGACAGATACGCAGTATTTT. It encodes CASSFTQGTDTQYF.

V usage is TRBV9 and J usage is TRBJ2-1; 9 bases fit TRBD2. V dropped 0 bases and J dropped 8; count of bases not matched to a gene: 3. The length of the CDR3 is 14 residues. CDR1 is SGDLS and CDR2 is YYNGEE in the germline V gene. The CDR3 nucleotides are TGTGCCAGCAGCGTAGTAGCGGGGGTGGATGAGCAGTTCTTC. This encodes CASSVVAGVDEQFF.

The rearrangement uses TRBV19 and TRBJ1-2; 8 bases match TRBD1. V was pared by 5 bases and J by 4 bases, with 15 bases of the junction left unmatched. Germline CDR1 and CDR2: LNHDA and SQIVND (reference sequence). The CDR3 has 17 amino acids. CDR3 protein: CASSPTGAERMTYGYTF. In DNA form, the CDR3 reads TGTGCCAGTAGTCCGACAGGGGCTGAACGTATGACCTATGGCTACACCTTC.